The 27 T cell receptor beta chains given below trace back to one sample, sequenced in a study of shared T cell receptors in the human thymus. Sequenced by immunoSEQ multiplex PCR; TCRdb stores in-frame clones only, minus some. The data show some 400,000 clones, approximately 95% seen once. The sequencing input was thymocytes. The source of these receptors is a human donor.

V usage is TRBV19 and J usage is TRBJ2-1, with 9 bases that match TRBD2. The germline V gene has CDR1 LNHDA and CDR2 SQIVND (reference sequence). This CDR3 contains 17 residues. Germline trimming cut 4 bases from V and 5 bases from J; bases unmatched to any gene: 12. The chain's CDR3 is CASSTSSRLAGNNEQFF. The CDR3 region has the DNA TGTGCCAGTAGTACCTCATCCAGGCTAGCGGGAAACAATGAGCAGTTCTTC. Filled out from reference TRBV19 and TRBJ2-1, the complete variable domain reads DGGITQSPKYLFRKEGQNVTLSCEQNLNHDAMYWYRQDPGQGLRLIYYSQIVNDFQKGDIAEGYSVSREKKESFPLTVTSAQKNPTAFYLCASSTSSRLAGNNEQFFGPGTRLTVL.

V and J are TRBV10-3 and TRBJ2-3, with TRBD2 matching over 7 bases. The J segment lost 1 base and the V segment lost 2 bases, leaving 6 bases of the junction unmatched. The CDR3 runs 16 residues. Germline assignment: CDR1 ENHRY and CDR2 SYGVKD. The CDR3 is CAISELLAECTDTQYF. The CDR3 DNA reads as TGTGCCATCAGTGAGCTCCTAGCGGAATGCACAGATACGCAGTATTTT.

CDR3: CASSLDGRGRTNTGELFF. For the CDR3, the DNA is TGCGCCAGCAGCTTGGATGGAAGGGGAAGGACGAACACCGGGGAGCTGTTTTTT. The genes are TRBV5-1 and TRBJ2-2; a possible D gene is TRBD1 (5 bases). Deletions cut 0 bases from V and 0 bases from J, with 15 bases between. CDR1 is SGHRS, CDR2 YFSETQ, per germline. This CDR3 region has 18 residues.

In this sample, this clone turned up once. The chain uses TRBV11-3 and TRBJ2-1, with D unresolved. The CDR3 extends over 15 amino acids. CDR1 SGHNT and CDR2 YENEEA come from the germline V gene. The ends were cut back, 4 bases at V and 6 bases at J, with 16 bases in the middle. DNA for the CDR3: TGTGCCAGCAGCTCCGCGTGTCCTCCCACCAATGAGCAGTTCTTC. Encoded protein: CASSSACPPTNEQFF.

V gene TRBV7-9 combines with J gene TRBJ2-3; D unresolved. The CDR3 consists of 16 residues. Germline lookup yields CDR1 SEHNR and CDR2 FQNEAQ (reference sequence). Trimming took 4 bases from V and 1 from J, leaving 15 bases between them. The CDR3 is CASSSLLVTRTDTQYF. In nucleotides, the CDR3 is TGTGCCAGCAGCTCACTCCTGGTCACCCGCACAGATACGCAGTATTTT.

The chain couples TRBV27 to TRBJ1-4, with a tentative D call TRBD1 (6 bases). CDR3 length equals 17 residues. Trimming removed 0 bases from V and 4 bases from J, with 15 bases in between. Germline-derived CDR1 and CDR2 are MNHEY and SMNVEV (reference sequence). CDR3 DNA sequence: TGTGCCAGCAGTTTATCAAAAGGGGGAGGGGATAATGAAAAACTGTTTTTT. This codes for CASSLSKGGGDNEKLFF.

The V gene is TRBV7-9, the J gene TRBJ2-1, with D possibly matching TRBD2 (5 bases). The germline gives CDR1 SEHNR, CDR2 FQNEAQ (reference sequence). The CDR3 length is 15 residues. Trimming removed 3 bases from V and 0 bases from J, with 9 bases in between. The CDR3: CASSFSESSYNEQFF. The CDR3 DNA reads TGTGCCAGCAGCTTTAGCGAAAGCTCCTACAATGAGCAGTTCTTC.

This clone was seen a few times. This rearrangement joins TRBV4-3 to TRBJ2-1, with D possibly TRBD1 on 6 matching bases. This CDR3 has 15 residues. Between the trimmed V and J ends, which lost 1 base and 8 bases, there was a span of 15 bases. Looked up from germline, CDR1 is LGHNA and CDR2 is YSLEER. The CDR3: CASSQGRTEVDEQFF. The CDR3 nucleotides read TGCGCCAGCAGCCAAGGCCGGACAGAGGTGGATGAGCAGTTCTTC.

The V call is TRBV6-5, the J call TRBJ2-1; D might be TRBD2 (5 bases). Germline CDR1 reads MNHEY; CDR2 reads SVGAGI. The CDR3 loop spans 10 amino acids. V lost 5 bases and J 12 bases, leaving 8 bases between the germline ends. The chain's CDR3 is CASSPRGQFF. The CDR3 nucleotides read TGTGCCAGCAGTCCACGGGGGCAGTTCTTC.

This chain links TRBV5-8 with TRBJ2-1, with 8 bases fitting TRBD1. This CDR3 has 14 amino acids. V lost 2 bases to trimming and J lost 7 bases; unmatched junction nucleotides: 5. The germline gives CDR1 SGHTS, CDR2 YDEGEE. The chain's CDR3 is CASSLTGGRNEQFF. In DNA, the CDR3 is TGTGCCAGCAGCTTAACAGGGGGTAGGAATGAGCAGTTCTTC.

The rearrangement uses TRBV6-4 and TRBJ2-7, with 12 bases matching TRBD2. This CDR3 comprises 16 residues. V lost 4 bases and J lost 1; bases outside the gene matches: 5. Germline CDR1 reads MRHNA; CDR2 reads SNTAGT. DNA of the CDR3: TGTGCCAGCAGTGGGACTAGCGGGAATGGTTCCTACGAGCAGTACTTC. Its protein product is CASSGTSGNGSYEQYF.

The V and J genes are TRBV29-1 and TRBJ2-1, with D perhaps matching TRBD2 (5 bases). Per the germline V gene, CDR1 is SQVTM and CDR2 is ANQGSEA. The CDR3 spans 11 residues. Trimming removed 4 bases at V and 7 bases at J, with 8 bases between. Here the CDR3 DNA reads TGCAGCGTTGCCCCGGGAAATGAGCAGTTCTTC. This codes for CSVAPGNEQFF.

The V gene is TRBV6-1, the J gene TRBJ1-3; D unresolved. Trimming removed 4 bases at V and 0 bases at J, with 16 bases between. This CDR3 contains 17 residues. Germline assignment: CDR1 MNHNS and CDR2 SASEGT. Here the CDR3 DNA reads TGTGCCAGCAGTGCACAAACCAGCCACTACTCTGGAAACACCATATATTTT. Its protein product is CASSAQTSHYSGNTIYF.

The chain recombines TRBV28 with TRBJ1-2; D unresolved. V lost 8 bases and J 1 base, leaving 20 bases between the germline ends. Per germline, CDR1 MDHEN and CDR2 SYDVKM. The CDR3 is 16 residues long. The CDR3 spells CASDRRPALLNYGYTF. The CDR3, as DNA: TGTGCCAGCGATAGAAGGCCGGCGCTTCTTAACTATGGCTACACCTTC.

The chain is built from TRBV28 and TRBJ1-2; D gene ambiguous. Deletions cut 11 bases from V and 4 bases from J, with 11 bases between. Germline loops: CDR1 MDHEN, CDR2 SYDVKM. This CDR3 comprises 11 residues. The CDR3 sequence: CAHDGGYGYTF. The CDR3 nucleotides are TGTGCCCATGACGGAGGCTATGGCTACACCTTC.

The V and J genes are TRBV5-3 and TRBJ1-1, with D tentatively TRBD1 (5 bases). Being an ORF, TRBV5-3 has a function that is uncertain. Trimming took 0 bases from V and 4 from J, leaving 10 bases between them. The CDR3 loop spans 14 amino acids. CDR3 nucleotide sequence: TGTGCCAGAAGCTTGGGGCAGAGGGGCACTGAAGCTTTCTTT. Amino acids: CARSLGQRGTEAFF.

This chain connects TRBV10-3 to TRBJ1-2, with D perhaps TRBD1 (6 bases). The CDR3 is 16 residues long. The germline gives CDR1 ENHRY, CDR2 SYGVKD. Trimming left V 6 bases short and J 2 bases short, with 19 bases between. The CDR3 region has the DNA TGTGCCATCAGCTCGGGTATGACAAGGGGGAACTATGGCTACACCTTC. Translated: CAISSGMTRGNYGYTF.

The DNA of the CDR3 is TGTGCCAGCAGTTCGCCGGGGACAGGCCTCTATGGCTACACCTTC. This sequence encodes CASSSPGTGLYGYTF. The rearrangement joins TRBV6-5 to TRBJ1-2; the match to TRBD1 covers 8 bases. This CDR3 region has 15 residues. Per germline, CDR1 MNHEY and CDR2 SVGAGI. The trim removed 4 bases at V and 4 bases at J, leaving 8 bases unmatched.

This clone was seen a single time. The CDR3 nucleotides read TGTGCCAGCAGACCCGGGACTAGCGGCACAGATACGCAGTATTTT. Translated: CASRPGTSGTDTQYF. This chain links TRBV7-2 with TRBJ2-3; 10 bases are a match to TRBD2. V dropped 6 bases and J dropped 1; count of bases not matched to a gene: 4. The germline V gene encodes CDR1 SGHTA and CDR2 FQGNSA. CDR3 length: 15 residues.

The V call is TRBV10-3, the J call TRBJ2-3; 7 nucleotides line up with TRBD1. Germline V gives CDR1 ENHRY, CDR2 SYGVKD. This CDR3 region has 15 residues. V lost 3 bases to trimming and J lost 0 bases; unmatched junction nucleotides: 3. The CDR3 loop is CAISDGTESTDTQYF. The CDR3 nucleotides are TGTGCCATCAGTGATGGGACAGAAAGCACAGATACGCAGTATTTT.

This clone was recorded a few times. This sequence joins TRBV27 and TRBJ2-3; D is undetermined. The germline CDR1 and CDR2 sequences are MNHEY and SMNVEV (reference sequence). CDR3 length: 14 residues. Trimming shortened V by 3 bases and J by 3 bases, and 10 bases separated the two germline ends. Here the CDR3 DNA reads TGTGCCAGCAGTTTGGGCCAGGATACAGATACGCAGTATTTT. Encoded protein: CASSLGQDTDTQYF.

The V call is TRBV19, the J call TRBJ2-7; 9 bases align to TRBD2. Germline V gives CDR1 LNHDA, CDR2 SQIVND (reference sequence). V dropped 4 bases and J dropped 6; count of bases not matched to a gene: 19. CDR3 length: 18 residues. CDR3 amino acids: CASSRRTVFGGTSREQYF. For the CDR3, the DNA is TGTGCCAGTAGTAGAAGGACAGTTTTCGGCGGGACTAGCCGCGAGCAGTACTTC.

The chain recombines TRBV20-1 with TRBJ2-1; TRBD1 aligns across 7 bases. Germline V gene lookup returns CDR1 DFQATT and CDR2 SNEGSKA (reference sequence). This CDR3 has 11 amino acids. CDR3 in amino acids: CSFARGNEQFF. CDR3 coding DNA: TGCAGCTTTGCCAGGGGGAATGAGCAGTTCTTC.

This sequence joins TRBV7-9 and TRBJ1-3; 7 nucleotides match TRBD1. V lost 5 bases and J lost 1; bases outside the gene matches: 8. Germline-derived CDR1 and CDR2 are SEHNR and FQNEAQ (reference sequence). The CDR3 has 16 residues. For the CDR3, the DNA is TGTGCCAGCAGCCTCGTACAGGGGATTTCTGGAAACACCATATATTTT. Its protein is CASSLVQGISGNTIYF.

The chain employs TRBV12-5 and TRBJ2-2; unclear D gene. Germline V CDR1 and CDR2: LGHNT, FRNRAP. The CDR3 runs 16 residues. The germline V and J ends were trimmed by 0 bases and 1 base, with 9 bases remaining between them. CDR3 nucleotides: TGTGCTAGTGGTTTGGTACCCAGACAGAACACCGGGGAGCTGTTTTTT. Protein sequence: CASGLVPRQNTGELFF.

The V gene is TRBV28, the J gene TRBJ2-7, with 7 positions matching TRBD2. CDR1 MDHEN and CDR2 SYDVKM come from the germline V gene. The length of the CDR3 is 15 residues. V was pared by 2 bases and J by 2 bases, with 6 bases of the junction left unmatched. The CDR3 sequence is CASSLSSGYTYEQYF. CDR3 sequence (DNA): TGTGCCAGCAGTTTAAGTAGCGGGTATACCTACGAGCAGTACTTC. The full variable domain, its missing parts supplied by reference TRBV28 and TRBJ2-7, is DVKVTQSSRYLVKRTGEKVFLECVQDMDHENMFWYRQDPGLGLRLIYFSYDVKMKEKGDIPEGYSVSREKKERFSLILESASTNQTSMYLCASSLSSGYTYEQYFGPGTRLTVT.

The chain is built from TRBV6-5 and TRBJ2-1; 9 bases align to TRBD1. J was trimmed by 9 bases and V by 4 bases; bases with no gene match: 13. The germline gives CDR1 MNHEY, CDR2 SVGAGI. This CDR3 has 16 amino acids. This chain's CDR3 is CASSSPGTGTRGEQFF. The CDR3 DNA reads as TGTGCCAGCAGTTCCCCCGGGACAGGGACGCGAGGTGAGCAGTTCTTC.